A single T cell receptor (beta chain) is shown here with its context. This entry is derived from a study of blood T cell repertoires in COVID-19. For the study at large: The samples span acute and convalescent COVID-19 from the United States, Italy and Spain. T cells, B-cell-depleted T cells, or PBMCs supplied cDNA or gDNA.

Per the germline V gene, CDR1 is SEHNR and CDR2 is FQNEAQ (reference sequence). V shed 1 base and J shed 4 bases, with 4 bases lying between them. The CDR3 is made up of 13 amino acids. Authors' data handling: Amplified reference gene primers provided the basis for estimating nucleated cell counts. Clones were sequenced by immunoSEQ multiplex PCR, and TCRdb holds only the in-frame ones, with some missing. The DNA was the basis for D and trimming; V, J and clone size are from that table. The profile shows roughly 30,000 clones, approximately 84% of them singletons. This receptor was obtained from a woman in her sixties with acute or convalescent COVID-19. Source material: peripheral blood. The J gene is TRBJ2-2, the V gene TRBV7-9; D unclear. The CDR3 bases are TGTGCCAGCAGCTTAGTCCTCACCGGGGAGCTGTTTTTT. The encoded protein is CASSLVLTGELFF.